Each of the 17 T cell receptor beta chains below was sequenced from the same sample in a study of patients and donors after allogeneic stem cell transplantation (dated by TCRdb to the early 2020s). Library generation was performed with RT-PCR. For sequencing, a NextSeq 550 was employed. TCRdb redid the processing of the public reads, applying fastp at Q25 and MiXCR, and retained in-frame beta chains. Each entry merges the rows of one CDR3 protein and shows their most common DNA and genes. A total of approximately 220,000 distinct CDR3 sequences appear in this sample, around 41% of them only once. The ten largest make up roughly 11% of the sample. The sample comprised blood, either unsorted or a sorted T cell fraction (not recorded which). These receptors were taken from a human donor who was either an allogeneic HSCT recipient or a stem cell or donor lymphocyte infusion donor (not recorded which). It is not recorded whose cells these are; they may come from a transplant donor.

CDR3 sequence reads: CSASGPQGKVGANVLTF. CDR3 nucleotide sequence: TGCAGTGCTAGCGGCCCCCAGGGAAAGGTTGGGGCCAACGTCCTGACTTTC. This chain joins TRBV20-1 and TRBJ2-6, with D tentatively TRBD1 (5 bases). The CDR3 has 17 amino acids. Germline CDR1 DFQATT, CDR2 SNEGSKA (reference sequence). The V gene lost 3 bases and the J gene lost 3 bases, with 18 bases spanning the gap.

This clonotype showed up just a few times. The gene calls are TRBV6-6 and TRBJ1-6; 12 bases align to TRBD1. V shed 4 bases, J shed 0 bases, and the junction held 4 bases outside the gene matches. The germline V gene encodes CDR1 MNHNY and CDR2 SVGAGI (reference sequence). This CDR3 is built from 18 residues. In nucleotides, the CDR3 is TGTGCCAGCAGTTTGGGACAGGGGGCGAGCTCCTATAATTCACCCCTCCACTTT. Amino acid sequence: CASSLGQGASSYNSPLHF.

This clonotype came up a few times. The gene calls are TRBV7-2 and TRBJ2-3; the D is unclear. The germline V and J ends were trimmed by 0 bases and 0 bases, with 7 bases remaining between them. Germline CDR1 is SGHTA and CDR2 is FQGNSA. The CDR3 consists of 15 residues. The CDR3 DNA reads TGTGCCAGCAGCTTAGCAGAGACTAGCACAGATACGCAGTATTTT. The encoded protein is CASSLAETSTDTQYF.

The chain has TRBV7-2 and TRBJ1-6; TRBD1 matches 7 bases. The length of the CDR3 is 14 residues. J was trimmed by 9 bases and V by 1 base; bases with no gene match: 3. Germline-derived CDR1 and CDR2 are SGHTA and FQGNSA. CDR3 in amino acids: CASSLGNRGSPLHF. The CDR3 coding sequence is TGTGCCAGCAGCTTAGGCAACAGGGGTTCACCCCTCCACTTT.

Only a few counts were recorded for this clonotype. The chain has TRBV15 and TRBJ1-6, with TRBD1 matching over 10 bases. Trimming took 5 bases from V and 8 from J; bases not matched to a gene: 6. The V gene's germline CDR1 is LNHNV and CDR2 YYDKDF (reference sequence). CDR3 length equals 15 residues. The CDR3 DNA reads as TGTGCCACCAGCTCTAGACAGGGGGCAGATTCACCCCTCCACTTT. Protein product: CATSSRQGADSPLHF.

This clonotype showed up just a few times. The chain recombines TRBV20-1 with TRBJ1-1, with D perhaps matching TRBD1 (6 bases). V was pared by 5 bases and J by 6 bases, with 10 bases between. The germline V gene has CDR1 DFQATT and CDR2 SNEGSKA (reference sequence). The CDR3 spans 11 residues. CDR3 bases: TGCAGTGCTCCCAGGGGTTCTGAAGCTTTCTTT. It codes for CSAPRGSEAFF.

CDR3 in amino acids: CAWSPPSETQYF. The CDR3 DNA follows: TGTGCCTGGAGTCCGCCCTCGGAGACCCAGTACTTC. The V call is TRBV30, the J call TRBJ2-5; D is unclear. The CDR3 loop spans 12 amino acids. Germline lookup yields CDR1 GTSNPN and CDR2 SVGIG (reference sequence). Trimming took off 2 bases at V and 5 bases at J, with 9 bases between the two ends.

CDR3 in DNA: TGTGCCAGCAGTTACTCTTTCACGGCGGCAGGGAGGGGCAATGAGCAGTTCTTC. It encodes CASSYSFTAAGRGNEQFF. V is TRBV6-5 and J is TRBJ2-1, with TRBD2 matching over 7 bases. Germline trimming cut 0 bases from V and 6 bases from J; bases unmatched to any gene: 14. This CDR3 comprises 18 residues. Germline CDR1 MNHEY, CDR2 SVGAGI.

The gene calls are TRBV13 and TRBJ2-7; maybe TRBD1 (6 bases). V was trimmed by 6 bases and J by 5 bases, leaving 14 bases between them. CDR1 PRHDT and CDR2 FYEKMQ come from the germline V gene (reference sequence). This CDR3 spans 13 amino acids. The CDR3 nucleotides read TGTGCCAGCAGGCAAACCGGGACAAACGAGCAGTACTTC. Its protein product is CASRQTGTNEQYF.

J is TRBJ1-5 and V is TRBV9; the match to TRBD1 covers 9 bases. CDR3 length equals 16 residues. Trimming cost V 2 bases and J 4 bases; bases outside gene matches: 7. Germline CDR1 SGDLS, CDR2 YYNGEE. CDR3 sequence (DNA): TGTGCCAGCAGCGTGGACCCCGGGACAGGGAATCAGCCCCAGCATTTT. It encodes CASSVDPGTGNQPQHF.

This clonotype has a handful of counts. The chain couples TRBV20-1 to TRBJ1-4; D possibly corresponds to TRBD1 (6 bases). V lost 1 base and J lost 8, with 11 bases in between. Germline CDR1 is DFQATT and CDR2 is SNEGSKA (reference sequence). This CDR3 has 13 amino acids. CDR3 nucleotides: TGCAGTGCTAGAGCAGGGGCGGGAGAAAAACTGTTTTTT. This encodes CSARAGAGEKLFF.

This clonotype was detected only a few times. This chain connects TRBV7-6 to TRBJ1-1; TRBD1 might be the D (6 bases). The germline V gene encodes CDR1 SGHVS and CDR2 FNYEAQ. The CDR3 totals 15 residues. The ends were cut back, 0 bases at V and 1 base at J, with 9 bases in the middle. CDR3 DNA: TGTGCCAGCAGCTTAGCCGGGACACCGAACACTGAAGCTTTCTTT. Translating it yields CASSLAGTPNTEAFF.

The V call is TRBV12-3 or TRBV12-4, the J call TRBJ1-5; 8 bases agree with TRBD1. Germline trimming cut 7 bases from V and 6 bases from J; bases unmatched to any gene: 8. The CDR3 totals 14 residues. CDR3 amino acids: CASNGQGSSQPQHF. DNA of the CDR3: TGTGCCAGCAACGGACAGGGTTCAAGTCAGCCCCAGCATTTT.

The rearrangement joins TRBV2 to TRBJ1-2; possible D gene TRBD1, 5 bases. From germline, CDR1 is SNHLY and CDR2 FYNNEI. The CDR3 spans 14 residues. V was pared by 6 bases and J by 5 bases, with 16 bases between. The DNA of the CDR3 is TGTGCCAGCAGGGGGGACCGGGAGCCTTATGGCTACACCTTC. It translates to CASRGDREPYGYTF.

This clonotype was detected ten times or more. The CDR3 DNA follows: TGCGCCAGCAGCCAACAAGTAGGGAACTATGGCTACACCTTC. This translates into CASSQQVGNYGYTF. The chain employs TRBV4-3 and TRBJ1-2; D gene ambiguous. Germline V gives CDR1 LGHNA, CDR2 YSLEER. V was trimmed by 2 bases and J by 2 bases, leaving 9 bases between them. The CDR3 is 14 residues long.

The V call is TRBV30, the J call TRBJ1-1; D gene unclear. Germline V CDR1 and CDR2: GTSNPN, SVGIG (reference sequence). This CDR3 is 13 amino acids long. The V end lost 0 bases, the J end lost 0 bases, and 5 bases lay between the germline ends. The DNA for the CDR3 is TGTGCCTGGAGTGTACGAATGAACACTGAAGCTTTCTTT. Amino acid sequence: CAWSVRMNTEAFF.

This clonotype was found a few times. This chain connects TRBV5-1 to TRBJ1-1; D is perhaps TRBD1 (5 bases). Germline loops: CDR1 SGHRS, CDR2 YFSETQ. Trimming took off 4 bases at V and 7 bases at J, with 23 bases between the two ends. CDR3 length: 16 amino acids. This CDR3 reads CASSEFRGGVGGEAFF. In DNA form, the CDR3 reads TGCGCCAGCAGCGAATTTAGGGGAGGCGTCGGAGGTGAAGCTTTCTTT.